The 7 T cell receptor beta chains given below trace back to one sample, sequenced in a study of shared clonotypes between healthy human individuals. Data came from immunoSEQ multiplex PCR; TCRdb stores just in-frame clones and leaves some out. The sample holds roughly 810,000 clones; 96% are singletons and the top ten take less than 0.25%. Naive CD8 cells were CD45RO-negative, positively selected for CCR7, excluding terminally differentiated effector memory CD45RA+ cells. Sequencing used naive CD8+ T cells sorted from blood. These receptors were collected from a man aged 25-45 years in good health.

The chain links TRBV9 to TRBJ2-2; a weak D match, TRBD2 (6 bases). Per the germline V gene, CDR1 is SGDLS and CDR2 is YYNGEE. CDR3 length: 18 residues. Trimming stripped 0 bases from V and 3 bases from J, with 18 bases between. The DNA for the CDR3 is TGTGCCAGCAGCGTAGATCCAGGGAGGTTTGAAGACACCGGGGAGCTGTTTTTT. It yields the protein CASSVDPGRFEDTGELFF.

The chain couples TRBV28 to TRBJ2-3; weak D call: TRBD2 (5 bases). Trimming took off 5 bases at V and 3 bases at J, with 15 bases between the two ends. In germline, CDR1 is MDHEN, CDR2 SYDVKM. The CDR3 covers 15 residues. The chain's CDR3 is CASSPRGVGTDTQYF. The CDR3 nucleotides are TGTGCCAGCAGTCCTCGGGGTGTAGGAACAGATACGCAGTATTTT.

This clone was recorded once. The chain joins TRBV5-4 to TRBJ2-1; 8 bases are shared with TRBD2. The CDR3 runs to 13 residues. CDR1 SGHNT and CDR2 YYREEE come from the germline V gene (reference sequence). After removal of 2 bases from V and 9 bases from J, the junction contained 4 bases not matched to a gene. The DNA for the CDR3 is TGTGCCAGCAGCTTACCGGGAGGGATTGAGCAGTTCTTC. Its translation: CASSLPGGIEQFF. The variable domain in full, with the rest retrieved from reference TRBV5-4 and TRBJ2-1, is ETGVTQSPTHLIKTRGQQVTLRCSSQSGHNTVSWYQQALGQGPQFIFQYYREEENGRGNFPPRFSGLQFPNYSSELNVNALELDDSALYLCASSLPGGIEQFFGPGTRLTVL.

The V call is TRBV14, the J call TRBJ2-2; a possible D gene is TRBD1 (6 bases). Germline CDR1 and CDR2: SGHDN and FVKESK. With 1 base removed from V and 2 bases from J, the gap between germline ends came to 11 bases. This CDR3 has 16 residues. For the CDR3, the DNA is TGTGCCAGCAGCCAAGCTACAGGGCGAAACACCGGGGAGCTGTTTTTT. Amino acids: CASSQATGRNTGELFF.

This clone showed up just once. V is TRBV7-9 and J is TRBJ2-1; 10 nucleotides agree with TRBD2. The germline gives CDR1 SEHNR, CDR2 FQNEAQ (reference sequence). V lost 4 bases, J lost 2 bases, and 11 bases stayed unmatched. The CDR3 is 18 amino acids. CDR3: CASSYPHDLAGAYNEQFF. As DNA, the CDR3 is TGTGCCAGCAGCTACCCTCACGACCTAGCGGGGGCCTACAATGAGCAGTTCTTC.

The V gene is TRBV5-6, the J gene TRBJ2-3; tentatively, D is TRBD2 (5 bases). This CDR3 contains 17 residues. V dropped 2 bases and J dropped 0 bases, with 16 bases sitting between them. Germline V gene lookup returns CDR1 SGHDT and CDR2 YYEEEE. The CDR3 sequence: CASSLLSGGSSTDTQYF. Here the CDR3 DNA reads TGTGCCAGCAGCTTACTCAGCGGAGGCTCTAGCACAGATACGCAGTATTTT.

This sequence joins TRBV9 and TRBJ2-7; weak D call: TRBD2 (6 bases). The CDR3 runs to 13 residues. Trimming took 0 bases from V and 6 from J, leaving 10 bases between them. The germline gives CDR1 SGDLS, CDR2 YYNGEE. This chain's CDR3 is CASSVATGAEQYF. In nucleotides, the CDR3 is TGTGCCAGCAGCGTAGCGACGGGAGCCGAGCAGTACTTC.